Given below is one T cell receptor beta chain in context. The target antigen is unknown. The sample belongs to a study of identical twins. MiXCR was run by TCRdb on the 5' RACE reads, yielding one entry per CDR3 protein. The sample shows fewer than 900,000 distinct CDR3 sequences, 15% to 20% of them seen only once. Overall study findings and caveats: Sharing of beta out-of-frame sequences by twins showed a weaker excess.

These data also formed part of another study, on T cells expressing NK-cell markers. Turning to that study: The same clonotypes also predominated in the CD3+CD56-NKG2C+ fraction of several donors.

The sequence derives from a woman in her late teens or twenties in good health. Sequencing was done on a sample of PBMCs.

The CDR3 DNA sequence: TGTGCCAGCAGCGTGACTAGCGGAGCCTACGAGCAGTACTTC. This translates into CASSVTSGAYEQYF. The chain joins TRBV9 to TRBJ2-7, with 9 bases lining up with TRBD2. This CDR3 has 14 residues. CDR1 SGDLS and CDR2 YYNGEE come from the germline V gene. The trim removed 2 bases at V and 2 bases at J, leaving 2 bases unmatched.